This TCR beta chain was sequenced in a study of shared clonotypes between healthy human individuals. Findings and limits, study-wide: Naive subsets tended to show greater estimated richness than memory subsets. Large depth notwithstanding, sorted-subset sequencing proved incomplete by rarefaction.

Note on this clone: As yet, its antigen is unknown. The same CDR3 can be traced to other DNA sequences in this sample.

Produced via immunoSEQ multiplex PCR; TCRdb's table is partial and in-frame only. The table has some 2,500,000 clones, 80% to 95% seen once; the top ten hold 0.36%. In the CD4+ fraction, cells were divided into CD45RA+ naive and CD45RA-negative memory subsets. The CDR3 is 14 residues long. Germline CDR1 is SGHRS and CDR2 is YFSETQ. The V gene end was trimmed by 5 bases and the J gene end by 0 bases; junction bases not matched to a gene: 4. V usage is TRBV5-1 and J usage is TRBJ1-2; 7 bases are shared with TRBD1. The receptor was isolated from a man between 18 and 35 years old in good health. Some clones in this sample may be carry-over from other donors' samples. Source material: naive CD4+ T cells from PBMCs. The subset: CD45RA+ positively selected. The CDR3 region is CASSPGQPNYGYTF. The CDR3 DNA sequence: TGCGCCAGCAGTCCGGGACAGCCTAACTATGGCTACACCTTC.